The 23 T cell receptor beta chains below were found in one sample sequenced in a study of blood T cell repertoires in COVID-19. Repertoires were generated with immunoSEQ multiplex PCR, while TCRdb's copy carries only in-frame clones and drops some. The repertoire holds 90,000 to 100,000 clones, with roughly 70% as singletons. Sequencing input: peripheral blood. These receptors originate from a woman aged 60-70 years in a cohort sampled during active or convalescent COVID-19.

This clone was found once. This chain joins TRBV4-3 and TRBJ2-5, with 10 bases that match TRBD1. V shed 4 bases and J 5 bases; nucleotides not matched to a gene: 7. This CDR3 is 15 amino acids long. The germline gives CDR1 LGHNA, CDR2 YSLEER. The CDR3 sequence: CASSPKRTGGETQYF. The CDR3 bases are TGCGCCAGCAGCCCCAAACGGACAGGGGGGGAGACCCAGTACTTC.

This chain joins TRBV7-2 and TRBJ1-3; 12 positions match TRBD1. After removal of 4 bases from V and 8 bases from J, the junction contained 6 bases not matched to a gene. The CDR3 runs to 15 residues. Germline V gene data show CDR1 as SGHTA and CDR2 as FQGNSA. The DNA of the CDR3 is TGTGCCAGCAGCTCCCGGGACAGGGGGCCAGACACCATATATTTT. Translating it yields CASSSRDRGPDTIYF.

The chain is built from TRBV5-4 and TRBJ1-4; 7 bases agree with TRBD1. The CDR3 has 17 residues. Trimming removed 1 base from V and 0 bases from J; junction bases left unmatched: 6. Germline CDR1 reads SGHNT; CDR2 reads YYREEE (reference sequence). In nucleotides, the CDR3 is TGTGCCAGCAGCTTGTTCCCCACAGGGGCAACTAATGAAAAACTGTTTTTT. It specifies CASSLFPTGATNEKLFF.

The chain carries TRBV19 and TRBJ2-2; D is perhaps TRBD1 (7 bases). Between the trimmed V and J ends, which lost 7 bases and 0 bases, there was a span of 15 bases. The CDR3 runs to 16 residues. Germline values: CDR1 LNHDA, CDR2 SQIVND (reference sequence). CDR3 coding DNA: TGTGCCAGTATCCCTCAGGGGGGTTCGAACACCGGGGAGCTGTTTTTT. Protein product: CASIPQGGSNTGELFF.

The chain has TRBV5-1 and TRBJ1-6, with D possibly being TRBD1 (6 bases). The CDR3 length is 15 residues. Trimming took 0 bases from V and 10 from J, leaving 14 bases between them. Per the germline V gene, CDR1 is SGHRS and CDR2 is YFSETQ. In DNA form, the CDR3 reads TGCGCCAGCAGCTTGGACCCGAGTAGGGGGTCACCCCTCCACTTT. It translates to CASSLDPSRGSPLHF.

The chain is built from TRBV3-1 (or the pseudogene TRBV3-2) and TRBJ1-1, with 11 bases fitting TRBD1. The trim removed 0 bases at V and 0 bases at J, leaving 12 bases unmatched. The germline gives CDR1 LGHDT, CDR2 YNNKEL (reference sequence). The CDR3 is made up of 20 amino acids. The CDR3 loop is CASSQDGGQGAWEMNTEAFF. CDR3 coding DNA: TGTGCCAGCAGCCAAGATGGAGGACAGGGGGCTTGGGAAATGAACACTGAAGCTTTCTTT.

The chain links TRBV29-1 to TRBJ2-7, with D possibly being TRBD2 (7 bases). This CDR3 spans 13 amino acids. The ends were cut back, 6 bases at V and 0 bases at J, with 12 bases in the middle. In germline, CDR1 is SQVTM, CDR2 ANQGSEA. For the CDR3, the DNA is TGCAGCGTGGGGAGGGACAACTCCTACGAGCAGTACTTC. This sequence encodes CSVGRDNSYEQYF.

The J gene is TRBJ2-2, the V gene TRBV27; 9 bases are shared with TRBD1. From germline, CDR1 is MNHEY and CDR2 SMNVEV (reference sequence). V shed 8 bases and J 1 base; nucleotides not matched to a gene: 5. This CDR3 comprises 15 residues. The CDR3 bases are TGTGCCAGCGGGCACAGGGGGCGGAACACCGGGGAGCTGTTTTTT. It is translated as CASGHRGRNTGELFF.

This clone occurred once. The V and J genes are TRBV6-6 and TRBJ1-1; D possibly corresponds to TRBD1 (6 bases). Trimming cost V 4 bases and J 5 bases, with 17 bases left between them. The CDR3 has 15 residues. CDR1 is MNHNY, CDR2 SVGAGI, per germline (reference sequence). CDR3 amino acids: CASSFRMQQGTEAFF. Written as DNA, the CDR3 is TGTGCCAGCAGTTTCAGGATGCAGCAGGGGACTGAAGCTTTCTTT.

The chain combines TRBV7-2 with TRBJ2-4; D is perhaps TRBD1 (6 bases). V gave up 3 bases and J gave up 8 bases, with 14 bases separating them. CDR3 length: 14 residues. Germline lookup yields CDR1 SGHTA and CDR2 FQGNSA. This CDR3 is CASSFVTQGYIQYF. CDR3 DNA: TGTGCCAGCAGCTTTGTTACACAGGGATACATTCAGTACTTC.

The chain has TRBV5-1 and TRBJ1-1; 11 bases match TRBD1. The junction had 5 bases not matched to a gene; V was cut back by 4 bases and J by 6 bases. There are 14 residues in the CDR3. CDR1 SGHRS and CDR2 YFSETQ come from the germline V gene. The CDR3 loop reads CASSPGQGAPEAFF. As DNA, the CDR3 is TGCGCCAGCAGCCCTGGACAGGGGGCACCTGAAGCTTTCTTT. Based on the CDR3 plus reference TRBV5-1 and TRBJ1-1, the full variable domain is KAGVTQTPRYLIKTRGQQVTLSCSPISGHRSVSWYQQTPGQGLQFLFEYFSETQRNKGNFPGRFSGRQFSNSRSEMNVSTLELGDSALYLCASSPGQGAPEAFFGQGTRLTVV.

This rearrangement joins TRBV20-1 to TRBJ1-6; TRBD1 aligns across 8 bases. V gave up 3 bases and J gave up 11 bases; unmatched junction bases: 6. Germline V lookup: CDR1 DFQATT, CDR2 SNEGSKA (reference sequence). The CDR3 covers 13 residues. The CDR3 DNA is TGCAGTGCTAGTGGACAGGGAAGGACACCCCTCCACTTT. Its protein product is CSASGQGRTPLHF.

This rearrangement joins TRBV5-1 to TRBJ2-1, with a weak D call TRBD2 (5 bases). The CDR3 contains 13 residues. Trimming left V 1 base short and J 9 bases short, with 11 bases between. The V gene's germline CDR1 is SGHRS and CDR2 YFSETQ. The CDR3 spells CASSLLLDREQFF. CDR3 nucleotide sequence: TGCGCCAGCAGCTTGTTACTAGACCGTGAGCAGTTCTTC.

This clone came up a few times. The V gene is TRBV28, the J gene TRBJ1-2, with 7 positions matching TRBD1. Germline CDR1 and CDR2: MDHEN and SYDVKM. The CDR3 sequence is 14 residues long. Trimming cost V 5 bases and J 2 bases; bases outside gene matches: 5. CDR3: CASSRATGNYGYTF. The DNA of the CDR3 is TGTGCCAGCAGTCGAGCGACAGGGAACTATGGCTACACCTTC.

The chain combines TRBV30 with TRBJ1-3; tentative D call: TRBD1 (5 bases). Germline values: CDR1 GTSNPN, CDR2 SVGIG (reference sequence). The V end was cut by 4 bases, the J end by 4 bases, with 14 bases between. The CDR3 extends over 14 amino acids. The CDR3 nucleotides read TGTGCCTGGATGCGGACAAAAGGAGGAAACACCATATATTTT. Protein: CAWMRTKGGNTIYF.

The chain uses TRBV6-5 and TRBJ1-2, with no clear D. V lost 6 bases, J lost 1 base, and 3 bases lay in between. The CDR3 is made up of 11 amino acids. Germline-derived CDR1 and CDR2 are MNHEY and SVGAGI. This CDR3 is CASSNNYGYTF. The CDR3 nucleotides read TGTGCCAGCAGCAATAACTATGGCTACACCTTC.

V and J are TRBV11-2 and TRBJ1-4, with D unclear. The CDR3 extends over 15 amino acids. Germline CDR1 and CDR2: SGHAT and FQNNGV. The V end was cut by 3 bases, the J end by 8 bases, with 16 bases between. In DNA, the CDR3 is TGTGCCAGCAGCTTCGTCCGGGGAGGTTGGGAAAAACTGTTTTTT. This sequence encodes CASSFVRGGWEKLFF.

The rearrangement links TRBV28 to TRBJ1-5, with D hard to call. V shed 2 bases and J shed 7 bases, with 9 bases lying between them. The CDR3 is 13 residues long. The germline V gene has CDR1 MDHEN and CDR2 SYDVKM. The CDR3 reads CASSLVRRQPQHF. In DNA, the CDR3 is TGTGCCAGCAGTTTAGTGCGTAGACAGCCCCAGCATTTT. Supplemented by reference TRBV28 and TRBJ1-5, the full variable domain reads DVKVTQSSRYLVKRTGEKVFLECVQDMDHENMFWYRQDPGLGLRLIYFSYDVKMKEKGDIPEGYSVSREKKERFSLILESASTNQTSMYLCASSLVRRQPQHFGDGTRLSIL.

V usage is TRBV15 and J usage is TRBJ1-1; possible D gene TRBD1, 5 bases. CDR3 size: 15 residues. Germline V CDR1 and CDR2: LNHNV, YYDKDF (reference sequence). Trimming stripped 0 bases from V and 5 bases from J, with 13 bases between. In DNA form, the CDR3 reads TGTGCCACCAGCAGAGATCTCCATAGGGGAACTGAAGCTTTCTTT. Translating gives CATSRDLHRGTEAFF.

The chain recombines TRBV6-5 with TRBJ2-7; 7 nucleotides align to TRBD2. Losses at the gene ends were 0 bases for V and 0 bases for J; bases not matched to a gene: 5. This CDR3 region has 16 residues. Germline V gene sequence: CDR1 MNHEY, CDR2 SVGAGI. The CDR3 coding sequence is TGTGCCAGCAGTTACTCCTCCGGGAGGAGCTCCTACGAGCAGTACTTC. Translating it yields CASSYSSGRSSYEQYF.

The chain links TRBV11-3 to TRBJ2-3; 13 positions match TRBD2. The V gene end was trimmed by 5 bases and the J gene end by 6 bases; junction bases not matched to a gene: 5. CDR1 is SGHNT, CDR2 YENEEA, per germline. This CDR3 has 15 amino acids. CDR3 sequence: CASSALAGGQDTQYF. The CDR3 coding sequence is TGTGCCAGCAGCGCACTAGCGGGGGGGCAGGATACGCAGTATTTT.

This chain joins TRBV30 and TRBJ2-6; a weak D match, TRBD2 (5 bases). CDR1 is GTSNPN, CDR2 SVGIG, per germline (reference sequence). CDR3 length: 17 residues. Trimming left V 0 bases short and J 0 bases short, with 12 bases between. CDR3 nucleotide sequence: TGTGCCTGGAGTGTACGAGGGTCCCTCTCTGGGGCCAACGTCCTGACTTTC. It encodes CAWSVRGSLSGANVLTF.

The CDR3, as DNA: TGTGCCAGTAATGGCAGGGGGCCTCTCGAGCAGTACTTC. As protein: CASNGRGPLEQYF. The V and J genes are TRBV19 and TRBJ2-7; 8 nucleotides line up with TRBD1. J was trimmed by 6 bases and V by 7 bases; bases with no gene match: 8. The CDR3 loop spans 13 amino acids. Germline lookup yields CDR1 LNHDA and CDR2 SQIVND (reference sequence).